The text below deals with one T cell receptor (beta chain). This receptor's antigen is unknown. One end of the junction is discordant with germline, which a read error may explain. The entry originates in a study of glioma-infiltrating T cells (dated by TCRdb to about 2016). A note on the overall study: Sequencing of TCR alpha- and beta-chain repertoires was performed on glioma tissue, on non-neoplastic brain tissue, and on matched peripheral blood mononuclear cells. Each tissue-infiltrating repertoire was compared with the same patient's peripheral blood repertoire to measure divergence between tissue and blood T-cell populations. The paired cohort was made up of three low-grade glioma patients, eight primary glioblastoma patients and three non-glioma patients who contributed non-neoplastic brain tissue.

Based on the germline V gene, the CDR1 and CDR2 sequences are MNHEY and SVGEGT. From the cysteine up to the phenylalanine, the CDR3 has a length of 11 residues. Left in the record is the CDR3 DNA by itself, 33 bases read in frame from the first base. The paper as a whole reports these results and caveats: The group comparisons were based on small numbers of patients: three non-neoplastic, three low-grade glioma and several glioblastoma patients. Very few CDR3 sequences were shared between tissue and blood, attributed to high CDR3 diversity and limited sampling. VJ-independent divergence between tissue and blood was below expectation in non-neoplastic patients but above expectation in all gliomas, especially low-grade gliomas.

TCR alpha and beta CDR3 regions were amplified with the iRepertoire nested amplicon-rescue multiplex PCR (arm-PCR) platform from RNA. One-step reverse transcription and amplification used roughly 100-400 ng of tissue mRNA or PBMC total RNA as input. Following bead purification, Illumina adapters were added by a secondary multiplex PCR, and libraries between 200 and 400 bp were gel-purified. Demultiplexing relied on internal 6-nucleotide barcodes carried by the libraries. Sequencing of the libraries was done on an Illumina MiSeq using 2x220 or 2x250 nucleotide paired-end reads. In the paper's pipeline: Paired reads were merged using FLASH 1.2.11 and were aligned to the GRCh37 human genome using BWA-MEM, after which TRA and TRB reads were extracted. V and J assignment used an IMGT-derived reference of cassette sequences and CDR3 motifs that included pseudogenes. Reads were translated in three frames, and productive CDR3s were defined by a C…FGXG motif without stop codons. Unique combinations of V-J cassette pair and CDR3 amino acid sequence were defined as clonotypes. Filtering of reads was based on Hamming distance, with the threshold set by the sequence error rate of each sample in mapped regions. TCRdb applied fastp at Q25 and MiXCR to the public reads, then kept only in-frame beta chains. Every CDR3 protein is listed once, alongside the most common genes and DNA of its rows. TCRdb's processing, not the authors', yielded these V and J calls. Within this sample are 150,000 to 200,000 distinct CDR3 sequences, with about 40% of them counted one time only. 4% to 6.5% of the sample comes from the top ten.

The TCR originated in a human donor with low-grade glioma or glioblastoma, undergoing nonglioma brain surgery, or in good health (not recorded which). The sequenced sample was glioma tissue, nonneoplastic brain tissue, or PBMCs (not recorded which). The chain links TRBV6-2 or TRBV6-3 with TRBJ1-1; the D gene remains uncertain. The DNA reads TGTGCCAGCAATCGGCACACTCAAGCTTTCTTT. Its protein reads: CASNRHTQAFF.